This T cell receptor (beta chain) was identified in a study of blood T cells in healthy people across ages. Across the study: Per every two T cells, about one barcoded beta molecule was captured by template switching.

This CDR3 is built from 15 residues. The V gene lost 3 bases and the J gene lost 4 bases, with 15 bases spanning the gap. Germline-derived CDR1 and CDR2 are GTSNPN and SVGIG (reference sequence). This clonotype was observed a single time. Its antigen is unknown. A second PCR, run for roughly 7 to 12 cycles, used a sample-barcoded 5' primer plus a J-beta primer mix. TCRdb itself ran the 5' RACE reads through MiXCR, one entry per CDR3 protein. This sample yields more than 650,000 distinct CDR3 sequences, of which about a fifth are seen a single time; around a fifth belongs to the top ten. Study findings and constraints: More naive CD4+ cells and higher diversity marked long-lived donors relative to aged donors.

The rearrangement links TRBV30 to TRBJ1-4; D uncertain. The material sequenced was blood. This TCR came from a man aged 65-85 years in good health. In nucleotides, the CDR3 is TGTGCCTGGAGACCTGGACGGAGCGTTAATGAAAAACTGTTTTTT. Its translation is CAWRPGRSVNEKLFF. The full variable domain, completed using reference TRBV30 and TRBJ1-4, is SQTIHQWPATLVQPVGSPLSLECTVEGTSNPNLYWYRQAAGRGLQLLFYSVGIGQISSEVPQNLSASRPQDRQFILSSKKLLLSDSGFYLCAWRPGRSVNEKLFFGSGTQLSVL.